The source of this T cell receptor beta chain is a study of blood T cell repertoires in COVID-19. Germline V gene lookup returns CDR1 MNHEY and CDR2 SVGAGI. The CDR3 spans 13 residues. V lost 8 bases and J lost 4, with 14 bases in between. Assay: immunoSEQ multiplex PCR; the TCRdb copy retains only in-frame clones and omits some. The profile covers some 90,000 clones, with roughly 87% appearing a single time and approximately 16% taken by the ten largest. The genes are TRBV6-5 and TRBJ2-5, with D hard to call. The sequenced sample consisted of peripheral blood. This sequence was found in a woman between 55 and 75 years old with COVID-19, enrolled during active disease. DNA for the CDR3: TGTGCCAGCGGAAAAGATTGGGCAGAGACCCAGTACTTC. It yields the protein CASGKDWAETQYF.